Below are 23 T cell receptor beta chains sequenced from a single sample in a study of T cells in Graves' hyperthyroidism and ophthalmopathy. There were TCR beta CDR3 regions amplified from RNA transcripts. When the TCR CDR3 underwent first-round RT-PCR, the HTBI primer set was used. MiXCR, applied by TCRdb to the multiplex PCR reads, yields one record per CDR3 protein. This table has around 690,000 distinct CDR3 sequences, under 25% appearing once. The sample comprised blood. All receptors derive from a man aged 25 to 40 with Graves' ophthalmopathy.

This chain links TRBV3-1 with TRBJ1-4; TRBD1 is a possible D gene (6 bases). This CDR3 region has 16 residues. Germline V gene data show CDR1 as LGHDT and CDR2 as YNNKEL (reference sequence). V lost 0 bases and J 7 bases, leaving 15 bases between the germline ends. The CDR3: CASSQDRTGRGEKLFF. The CDR3 DNA follows: TGTGCCAGCAGCCAAGATCGTACAGGGAGAGGTGAAAAACTGTTTTTT. Full variable domain (remainder filled in from reference TRBV3-1 and TRBJ1-4): DTAVSQTPKYLVTQMGNDKSIKCEQNLGHDTMYWYKQDSKKFLKIMFSYNNKELIINETVPNRFSPKSPDKAHLNLHINSLELGDSAVYFCASSQDRTGRGEKLFFGSGTQLSVL.

This clonotype showed up just a few times. The V and J genes are TRBV6-1 and TRBJ1-1; 7 nucleotides line up with TRBD1. The junction had 7 bases not matched to a gene; V was cut back by 5 bases and J by 1 base. CDR1 MNHNS and CDR2 SASEGT come from the germline V gene. The CDR3 length is 15 residues. CDR3 loop: CASSFTGATNTEAFF. The CDR3 DNA reads as TGTGCCAGCAGTTTCACAGGGGCGACGAACACTGAAGCTTTCTTT.

This clonotype was recorded many times. The rearrangement uses TRBV7-8 and TRBJ2-7; TRBD2 matches at 10 bases. The CDR3 loop spans 16 amino acids. Germline lookup yields CDR1 SGHVS and CDR2 FQNEAQ. V was pared by 1 base and J by 4 bases, with 7 bases of the junction left unmatched. The CDR3 loop reads CASSLELSSGRYEQYF. The DNA for the CDR3 is TGTGCCAGCAGCTTAGAGCTATCTAGCGGGAGATACGAGCAGTACTTC.

There are a few counts of this clonotype. The chain is built from TRBV5-1 and TRBJ2-2; 10 bases map to TRBD2. Unmatched junction bases numbered 3, after V lost 4 bases and J lost 6 bases. Germline CDR1 reads SGHRS; CDR2 reads YFSETQ. This CDR3 is 14 amino acids long. The CDR3 is CASSPGTSAGELFF. CDR3 sequence (DNA): TGCGCCAGCAGCCCCGGGACTAGCGCCGGGGAGCTGTTTTTT.

The chain recombines TRBV19 with TRBJ2-7, with D possibly matching TRBD1 (6 bases). Trimming took 5 bases from V and 3 from J, leaving 14 bases between them. CDR1 LNHDA and CDR2 SQIVND come from the germline V gene (reference sequence). The CDR3 has 14 residues. In DNA, the CDR3 is TGTGCCAGTAGTTCCCAGGGGAGCCGCTACGAGCAGTACTTC. As protein: CASSSQGSRYEQYF.

This clonotype was counted once. The chain combines TRBV7-9 with TRBJ1-2, with TRBD1 identical over 9 bases. Germline-derived CDR1 and CDR2 are SEHNR and FQNEAQ (reference sequence). Trimming removed 5 bases from V and 8 bases from J; junction bases left unmatched: 24. This CDR3 region has 19 residues. CDR3 amino acids: CASSQHFGDRGISRGGYTF. DNA for the CDR3: TGTGCCAGCAGCCAGCACTTCGGCGACAGGGGGATCTCCCGGGGGGGCTACACCTTC.

This clonotype occurred once. Being one base from a much bigger clone, this may be a read error. Here the CDR3 reads CSARERGTDGYTF. The CDR3 DNA reads as TGCAGTGCTAGAGAGAGGGGCACCGACGGCTACACCTTC. The chain recombines TRBV20-1 with TRBJ1-2; possibly TRBD1 for D (5 bases). V was shortened by 0 bases and J by 8 bases, with 13 bases between the two germline ends. This CDR3 is 13 amino acids long. Germline V gene sequence: CDR1 DFQATT, CDR2 SNEGSKA (reference sequence).

This clonotype occurred once. The rearrangement joins TRBV7-3 to TRBJ2-1, with 7 bases aligning to TRBD1. Germline V gives CDR1 SGHTA, CDR2 FQGTGA. The CDR3 spans 14 residues. V shed 2 bases and J 9 bases; nucleotides not matched to a gene: 7. The CDR3 region has the DNA TGTGCCAGCAGCTTAGACTCAGGGGGTAGTGAGCAGTTCTTC. Translation gives CASSLDSGGSEQFF.

A few counts support this clonotype. This sequence joins TRBV2 and TRBJ2-4; no clear D gene. V shed 1 base and J shed 3 bases, with 13 bases lying between them. CDR1 and CDR2 (germline): SNHLY, FYNNEI. This CDR3 contains 16 residues. CDR3: CASSEDPGFSKNIQYF. CDR3 bases: TGTGCCAGCAGTGAAGACCCAGGTTTCAGCAAAAACATTCAGTACTTC.

The sample holds many counts of this clonotype. The chain joins TRBV28 to TRBJ2-5; the D gene is possibly TRBD1 (6 bases). Germline CDR1 MDHEN, CDR2 SYDVKM. The ends were cut back, 4 bases at V and 6 bases at J, with 21 bases in the middle. This CDR3 has 16 amino acids. In nucleotides, the CDR3 is TGTGCCAGCAGTTCCACCGACAGGCCTGGTGTGCAGACCCAGTACTTC. The encoded protein is CASSSTDRPGVQTQYF.

The rearrangement joins TRBV28 to TRBJ1-1; possible D gene TRBD1, 5 bases. Germline V gene sequence: CDR1 MDHEN, CDR2 SYDVKM. The V end lost 5 bases, the J end lost 10 bases, and 14 bases lay between the germline ends. This CDR3 contains 12 residues. The CDR3 reads CASSARGRLAFF. Here the CDR3 DNA reads TGTGCCAGCAGTGCCCGGGGCCGACTAGCTTTCTTT.

This clonotype was counted a few times. The rearrangement uses TRBV2 and TRBJ1-2; D ambiguous. Trimming stripped 9 bases from V and 4 bases from J, with 12 bases between. CDR3 length: 12 amino acids. The germline V gene has CDR1 SNHLY and CDR2 FYNNEI. CDR3 sequence reads: CARGSVAYGYTF. The CDR3 region has the DNA TGTGCCAGGGGATCGGTTGCCTATGGCTACACCTTC.

The table lists this clonotype with a few counts. CDR3 nucleotide sequence: TGTGCCAGCAGCTTGCAGGGCCCCACTGGAAACACCATATATTTT. Amino acid sequence: CASSLQGPTGNTIYF. The J gene is TRBJ1-3, the V gene TRBV7-9; maybe TRBD1 (5 bases). CDR1 and CDR2 from the germline V gene are SEHNR and FQNEAQ (reference sequence). The CDR3 consists of 15 residues. The V and J ends lost 3 bases and 2 bases respectively, with 11 bases between them. Based on the CDR3 plus reference TRBV7-9 and TRBJ1-3, the full variable domain is DTGVSQNPRHKITKRGQNVTFRCDPISEHNRLYWYRQTLGQGPEFLTYFQNEAQLEKSRLLSDRFSAERPKGSFSTLEIQRTEQGDSAMYLCASSLQGPTGNTIYFGEGSWLTVV.

This clonotype has at least ten counts. V is TRBV28 and J is TRBJ1-5; 7 bases match TRBD1. Per the germline V gene, CDR1 is MDHEN and CDR2 is SYDVKM. Trimming at V came to 5 bases and at J to 11 bases, leaving 15 bases not matched to a gene. The length of the CDR3 is 15 residues. The CDR3 sequence: CASSRDRTGLQAQHF. The CDR3, as DNA: TGTGCCAGCAGTCGGGACAGAACTGGTTTGCAGGCCCAGCATTTT. Filled out from reference TRBV28 and TRBJ1-5, the complete variable domain reads DVKVTQSSRYLVKRTGEKVFLECVQDMDHENMFWYRQDPGLGLRLIYFSYDVKMKEKGDIPEGYSVSREKKERFSLILESASTNQTSMYLCASSRDRTGLQAQHFGDGTRLSIL.

This clonotype was counted only a few times. The chain recombines TRBV19 with TRBJ2-5, with D possibly being TRBD1 (5 bases). Germline CDR1 is LNHDA and CDR2 is SQIVND (reference sequence). This CDR3 is 15 amino acids long. V lost 4 bases, J lost 5 bases, and 17 bases lay in between. CDR3 protein: CASSRGTLKVETQYF. CDR3 nucleotides: TGTGCCAGTAGTAGGGGCACCCTGAAGGTGGAGACCCAGTACTTC.

This chain uses TRBV5-1 with TRBJ2-5, with 12 bases fitting TRBD2. The CDR3 length is 16 residues. From germline, CDR1 is SGHRS and CDR2 YFSETQ. Trimming cost V 5 bases and J 1 base; bases outside gene matches: 6. Here the CDR3 DNA reads TGCGCCAGCAGGGATGGACTAGCGGGGACCCAAGAGACCCAGTACTTC. It yields the protein CASRDGLAGTQETQYF.

The genes are TRBV12-3 or TRBV12-4 and TRBJ1-4; the D gene is possibly TRBD1 (5 bases). Trimming left V 0 bases short and J 8 bases short, with 13 bases between. This CDR3 is 15 amino acids long. The CDR3: CASSLADNPREKLFF. The CDR3 nucleotides are TGTGCCAGCAGTTTAGCGGACAATCCTAGGGAAAAACTGTTTTTT.

This chain connects TRBV5-5 to TRBJ2-1; perhaps TRBD2 as D (6 bases). The CDR3 spans 14 residues. V gave up 5 bases and J gave up 8 bases, with 17 bases separating them. Germline values: CDR1 SGHKS, CDR2 YYEKEE (reference sequence). The CDR3 DNA reads as TGTGCCAGCAGTCCCGGGACTCAAGATTATGAGCAGTTCTTC. Translating gives CASSPGTQDYEQFF. The full variable domain, in which reference TRBV5-5 and TRBJ2-1 provide the parts outside the CDR3, is DAGVTQSPTHLIKTRGQQVTLRCSPISGHKSVSWYQQVLGQGPQFIFQYYEKEERGRGNFPDRFSARQFPNYSSELNVNALLLGDSALYLCASSPGTQDYEQFFGPGTRLTVL.

Note on this clonotype: The CDR3 does not end in the conserved phenylalanine or tryptophan, so this is likely a read error. This chain connects TRBV5-5 to TRBJ2-7; D possibly corresponds to TRBD2 (6 bases). The CDR3 sequence is 15 residues long. The germline gives CDR1 SGHKS, CDR2 YYEKEE (reference sequence). The CDR3 sequence is CDSSLGGVSSYEQYL. The CDR3 nucleotides are TGTGACAGCAGCTTGGGGGGAGTTAGCTCCTACGAGCAGTACCTC.

This clonotype was seen only a few times. The chain uses TRBV29-1 and TRBJ2-5; 7 positions match TRBD1. V dropped 7 bases and J dropped 4; count of bases not matched to a gene: 6. Germline V gene sequence: CDR1 SQVTM, CDR2 ANQGSEA. CDR3 length: 12 amino acids. For the CDR3, the DNA is TGCAGCGCGCTGACAGGGTTAGAGACCCAGTACTTC. Translation: CSALTGLETQYF.

This clonotype was detected only a few times. The rearrangement uses TRBV28 and TRBJ2-7, with 7 bases matching TRBD1. With V trimmed by 10 bases and J by 3 bases, 9 bases remained unmatched. The CDR3 runs 13 residues. The germline V gene encodes CDR1 MDHEN and CDR2 SYDVKM. The CDR3 coding sequence is TGTGCCACCAATCGGGGACAGAACTACGAGCAGTACTTC. The encoded protein is CATNRGQNYEQYF.

A word on this clonotype: One end of the junction does not line up with germline, which may come from a read error. The V gene is TRBV7-9, the J gene TRBJ2-6; TRBD1 matches 7 bases. The CDR3 totals 18 residues. Germline V gene sequence: CDR1 SEHNR, CDR2 FQNEAQ (reference sequence). Here the CDR3 reads CASSLGRTGHSGANALTF. The DNA of the CDR3 is TGTGCCAGCAGCTTAGGGAGGACAGGTCACTCTGGGGCCAACGCCCTGACTTTC.

The gene calls are TRBV12-5 and TRBJ2-1; D gene uncertain. This CDR3 contains 12 residues. V was shortened by 6 bases and J by 7 bases, with 10 bases between the two germline ends. Germline CDR1 is LGHNT and CDR2 is FRNRAP. The CDR3 reads CASGIGPNEQFF. Written as DNA, the CDR3 is TGTGCTAGTGGGATCGGACCTAATGAGCAGTTCTTC.